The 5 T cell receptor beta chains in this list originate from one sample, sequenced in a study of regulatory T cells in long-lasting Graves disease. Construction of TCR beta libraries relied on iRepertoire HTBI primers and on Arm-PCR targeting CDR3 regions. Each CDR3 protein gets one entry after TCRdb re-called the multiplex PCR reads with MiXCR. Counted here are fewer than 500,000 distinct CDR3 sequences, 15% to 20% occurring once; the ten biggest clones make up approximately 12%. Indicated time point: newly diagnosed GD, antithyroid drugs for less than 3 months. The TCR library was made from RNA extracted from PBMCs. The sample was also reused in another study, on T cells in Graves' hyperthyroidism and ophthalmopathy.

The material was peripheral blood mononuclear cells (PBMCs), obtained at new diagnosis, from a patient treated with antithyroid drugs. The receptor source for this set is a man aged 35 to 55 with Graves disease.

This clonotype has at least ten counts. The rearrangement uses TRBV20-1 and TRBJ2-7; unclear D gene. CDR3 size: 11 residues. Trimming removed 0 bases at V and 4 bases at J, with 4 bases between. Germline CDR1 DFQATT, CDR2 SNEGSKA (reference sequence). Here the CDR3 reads CSARERYEQYF. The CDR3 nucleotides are TGCAGTGCTAGAGAAAGATACGAGCAGTACTTC.

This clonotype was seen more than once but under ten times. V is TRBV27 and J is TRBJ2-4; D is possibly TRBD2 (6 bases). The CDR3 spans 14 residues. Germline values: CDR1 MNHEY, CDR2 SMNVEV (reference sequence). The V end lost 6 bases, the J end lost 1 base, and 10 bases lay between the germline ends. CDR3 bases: TGTGCCAGCAGAGGAAGCGGGGCCAAAAACATTCAGTACTTC. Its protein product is CASRGSGAKNIQYF.

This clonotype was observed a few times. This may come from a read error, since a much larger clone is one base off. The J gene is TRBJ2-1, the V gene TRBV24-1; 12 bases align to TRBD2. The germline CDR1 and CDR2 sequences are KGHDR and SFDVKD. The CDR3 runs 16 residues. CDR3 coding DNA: TGTGCCATCAGTGATCCGGGGACTAGCGGGTACAATGAGCAGTTCTTC. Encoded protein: CAISDPGTSGYNEQFF.

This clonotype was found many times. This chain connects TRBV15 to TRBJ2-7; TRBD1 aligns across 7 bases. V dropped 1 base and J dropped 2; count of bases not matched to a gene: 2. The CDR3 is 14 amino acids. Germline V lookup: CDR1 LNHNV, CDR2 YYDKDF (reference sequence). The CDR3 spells CATSRGQGAYEQYF. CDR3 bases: TGTGCCACCAGCAGAGGCCAGGGGGCCTACGAGCAGTACTTC.

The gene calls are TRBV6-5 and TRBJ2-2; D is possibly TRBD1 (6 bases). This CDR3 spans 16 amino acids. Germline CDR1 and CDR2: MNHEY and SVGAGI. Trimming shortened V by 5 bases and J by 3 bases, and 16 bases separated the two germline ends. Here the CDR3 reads CASSHYRAGDTGELFF. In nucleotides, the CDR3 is TGTGCCAGCAGTCACTACCGGGCAGGGGACACCGGGGAGCTGTTTTTT.